These 11 T cell receptor beta chains share one sample of origin, sequenced in a study of neurological immune-mediated disorders. TCRdb passed the 5' RACE reads through MiXCR, listing each CDR3 protein once. The repertoire holds more than 50,000 distinct CDR3 sequences, with about 4% as singletons. Input material: PBMCs. These receptors all come from a man younger than 40 with multiple sclerosis.

Ten or more counts support this clonotype. The chain couples TRBV15 to TRBJ2-1; D is uncertain. Between the trimmed V and J ends, which lost 5 bases and 7 bases, there was a span of 12 bases. The CDR3 totals 13 residues. Germline assignment: CDR1 LNHNV and CDR2 YYDKDF (reference sequence). The CDR3 bases are TGTGCCACCAGCCCCCCGGCTAGGAATGAGCAGTTCTTC. This translates into CATSPPARNEQFF.

This clonotype was seen ten or more times. This CDR3 is CASSHRGRNTEAFF. CDR3 nucleotide sequence: TGTGCCAGCAGTCACAGGGGACGGAACACTGAAGCTTTCTTT. The chain is built from TRBV12-3 or TRBV12-4 and TRBJ1-1, with 7 bases fitting TRBD1. CDR3 length: 14 residues. J was trimmed by 1 base and V by 5 bases; bases with no gene match: 4.

At least ten counts were recorded for this clonotype. The chain joins TRBV7-8 to TRBJ2-2; perhaps TRBD1 as D (6 bases). From germline, CDR1 is SGHVS and CDR2 FQNEAQ. The V and J ends lost 5 bases and 4 bases respectively, with 8 bases between them. The CDR3 consists of 13 residues. CDR3 in DNA: TGTGCCAGCAGCATCAGGGGCACCGGGGAGCTGTTTTTT. Translated, it gives CASSIRGTGELFF. Variable domain in full (rest from reference TRBV7-8 and TRBJ2-2): GAGVSQSPRYKVAKRGQDVALRCDPISGHVSLFWYQQALGQGPEFLTYFQNEAQLDKSGLPSDRFFAERPEGSVSTLKIQRTQQEDSAVYLCASSIRGTGELFFGEGSRLTVL.

This clonotype has ten or more counts. The chain employs TRBV7-2 and TRBJ2-7, with 9 positions matching TRBD1. Germline assignment: CDR1 SGHTA and CDR2 FQGNSA. V gave up 2 bases and J gave up 6 bases; unmatched junction bases: 5. This CDR3 region has 14 residues. This chain's CDR3 is CASSLRGTGTEQYF. The CDR3 bases are TGTGCCAGCAGCTTAAGGGGGACAGGGACCGAGCAGTACTTC.

This clonotype has only a few counts. This chain joins TRBV20-1 and TRBJ2-3, with D perhaps TRBD1 (6 bases). The germline gives CDR1 DFQATT, CDR2 SNEGSKA (reference sequence). The CDR3 is 14 residues long. V dropped 5 bases and J dropped 2 bases, with 14 bases sitting between them. As DNA, the CDR3 is TGCAGTGCTCCCGCACAGGGAGTCACAGATACGCAGTATTTT. It yields the protein CSAPAQGVTDTQYF.

This clonotype was detected many times. This rearrangement joins TRBV3-1 to TRBJ1-6, with D tentatively TRBD1 (6 bases). Trimming removed 3 bases at V and 9 bases at J, with 15 bases between. This CDR3 contains 15 residues. The V gene's germline CDR1 is LGHDT and CDR2 YNNKEL (reference sequence). The CDR3 bases are TGTGCCAGCAGCCAGGATGCAGGGGTGAGTTCACCCCTCCACTTT. Its translation: CASSQDAGVSSPLHF.

This clonotype was picked up many times. V gene TRBV7-9 combines with J gene TRBJ2-7; weak D call: TRBD2 (5 bases). V lost 6 bases and J lost 5, with 17 bases in between. CDR1 is SEHNR and CDR2 is FQNEAQ in the germline V gene (reference sequence). The CDR3 contains 14 residues. CDR3 bases: TGTGCCAGCAGTCCCGCTTTAGAGGGCGACGAGCAGTACTTC. This translates into CASSPALEGDEQYF.

This clonotype showed up many times. CDR3 DNA sequence: TGCAGCGTTAAGGGGAACAGCATACAAGAGACCCAGTACTTC. This codes for CSVKGNSIQETQYF. This chain joins TRBV29-1 and TRBJ2-5, with D possibly matching TRBD1 (5 bases). There are 14 residues in the CDR3. The germline V and J ends were trimmed by 5 bases and 2 bases, with 15 bases remaining between them. The germline gives CDR1 SQVTM, CDR2 ANQGSEA.

This clonotype was recorded at least ten times. The genes are TRBV20-1 and TRBJ2-1; D remains ambiguous. CDR3 length: 12 amino acids. Germline CDR1 DFQATT, CDR2 SNEGSKA (reference sequence). V dropped 0 bases and J dropped 7 bases, with 7 bases sitting between them. The CDR3 DNA reads as TGCAGTGCTAGAGATGTGGGGAATGAGCAGTTCTTC. Protein sequence: CSARDVGNEQFF.

There are many counts of this clonotype. The chain employs TRBV15 and TRBJ2-4, with D hard to call. The CDR3 totals 15 residues. Trimming removed 0 bases at V and 0 bases at J, with 6 bases between. The germline gives CDR1 LNHNV, CDR2 YYDKDF (reference sequence). In DNA, the CDR3 is TGTGCCACCAGCAGAGATTGGCTAGCCAAAAACATTCAGTACTTC. Its translation: CATSRDWLAKNIQYF.

This clonotype was seen ten or more times. The chain has TRBV6-6 and TRBJ1-3, with D perhaps TRBD1 (6 bases). The germline V and J ends were trimmed by 7 bases and 4 bases, with 11 bases remaining between them. Germline V lookup: CDR1 MNHNY, CDR2 SVGAGI (reference sequence). This CDR3 is built from 13 residues. CDR3 sequence: CASKQGSGNTIYF. CDR3 coding DNA: TGTGCCAGCAAACAGGGTAGCGGAAACACCATATATTTT.